This T cell receptor (beta chain) came from a study of CD8 T cells in ankylosing spondylitis. This clonotype was seen repeatedly, ten times or more. Trimming left V 4 bases short and J 5 bases short, with 16 bases between. The CDR3 is 15 amino acids. CDR1 is SGDLS and CDR2 is YYNGEE in the germline V gene. In TCRdb, the 5' RACE reads were re-called with MiXCR into one record per CDR3 protein. In the table there are around 320,000 distinct CDR3 sequences, more than 20% of which are singletons. This chain connects TRBV9 to TRBJ2-1, with a weak D call TRBD2 (6 bases). Input material: blood, either unsorted or a sorted T cell fraction (not recorded which). This sequence originates from a female donor with ankylosing spondylitis or in good health (not recorded which). CDR3 nucleotide sequence: TGTGCCAGCAGCCTAAGCGGGTCCCACAACAATGAGCAGTTCTTC. Its protein is CASSLSGSHNNEQFF.